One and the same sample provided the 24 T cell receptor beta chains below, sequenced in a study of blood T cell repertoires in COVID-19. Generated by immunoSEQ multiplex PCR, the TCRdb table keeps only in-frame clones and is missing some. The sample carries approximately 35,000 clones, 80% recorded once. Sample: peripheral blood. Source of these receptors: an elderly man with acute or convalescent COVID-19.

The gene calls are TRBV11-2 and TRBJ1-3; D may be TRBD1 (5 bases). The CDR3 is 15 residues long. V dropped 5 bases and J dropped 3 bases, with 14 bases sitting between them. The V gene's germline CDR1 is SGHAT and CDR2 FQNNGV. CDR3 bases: TGTGCCAGCAGCACCCAAGACAGCTATGGAAACACCATATATTTT. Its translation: CASSTQDSYGNTIYF.

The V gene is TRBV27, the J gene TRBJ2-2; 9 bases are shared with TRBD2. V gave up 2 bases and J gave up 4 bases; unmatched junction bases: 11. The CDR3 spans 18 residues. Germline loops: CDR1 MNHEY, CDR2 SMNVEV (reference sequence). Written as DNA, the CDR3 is TGTGCCAGCAGTTTAACCCCCTATAGCGGGAGAAGCACCGGGGAGCTGTTTTTT. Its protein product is CASSLTPYSGRSTGELFF.

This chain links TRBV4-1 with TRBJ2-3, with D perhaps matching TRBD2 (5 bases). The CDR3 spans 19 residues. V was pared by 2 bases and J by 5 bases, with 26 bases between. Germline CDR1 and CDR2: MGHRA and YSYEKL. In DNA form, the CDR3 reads TGCGCCAGCAGCCAACCTCCGTACCTCTCGCCCCTACGGGGAGATACGCAGTATTTT. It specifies CASSQPPYLSPLRGDTQYF.

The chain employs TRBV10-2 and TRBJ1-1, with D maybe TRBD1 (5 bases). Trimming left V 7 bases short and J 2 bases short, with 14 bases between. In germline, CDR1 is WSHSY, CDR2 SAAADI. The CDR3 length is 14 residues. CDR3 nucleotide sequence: TGCGCCAGCACGCCGACAGTAGCCAACACTGAAGCTTTCTTT. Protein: CASTPTVANTEAFF.

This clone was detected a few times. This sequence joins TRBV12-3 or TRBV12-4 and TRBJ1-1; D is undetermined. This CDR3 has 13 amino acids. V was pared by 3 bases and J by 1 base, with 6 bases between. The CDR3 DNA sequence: TGTGCCAGCAGTTTCCAGTGGAACACTGAAGCTTTCTTT. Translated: CASSFQWNTEAFF.

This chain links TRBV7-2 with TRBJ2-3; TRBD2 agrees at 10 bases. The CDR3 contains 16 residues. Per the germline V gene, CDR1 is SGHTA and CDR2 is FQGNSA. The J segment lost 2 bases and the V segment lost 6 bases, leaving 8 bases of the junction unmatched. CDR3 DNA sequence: TGTGCCAGCAGACTACCCGGGACTAGCGACACAGATACGCAGTATTTT. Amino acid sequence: CASRLPGTSDTDTQYF.

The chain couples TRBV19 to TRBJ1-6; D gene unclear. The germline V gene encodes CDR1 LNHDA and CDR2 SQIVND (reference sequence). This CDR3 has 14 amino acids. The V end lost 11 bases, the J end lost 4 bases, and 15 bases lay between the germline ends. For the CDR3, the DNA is TGTGCCGTTAAGGAGAGGGAGTATAATTCACCCCTCCACTTT. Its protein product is CAVKEREYNSPLHF.

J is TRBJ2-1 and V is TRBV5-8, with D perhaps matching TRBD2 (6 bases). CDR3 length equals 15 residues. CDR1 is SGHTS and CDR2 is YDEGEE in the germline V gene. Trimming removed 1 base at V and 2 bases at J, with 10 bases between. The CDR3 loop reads CASSLSGVTYNEQFF. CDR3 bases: TGTGCCAGCAGCTTGTCGGGGGTCACCTACAATGAGCAGTTCTTC.

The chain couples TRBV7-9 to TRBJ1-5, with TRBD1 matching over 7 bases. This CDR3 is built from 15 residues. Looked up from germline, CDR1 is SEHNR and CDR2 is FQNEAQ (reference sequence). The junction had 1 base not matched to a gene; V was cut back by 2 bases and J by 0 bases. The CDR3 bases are TGTGCCAGCAGCTTAACAGGGGATAGCAATCAGCCCCAGCATTTT. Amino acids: CASSLTGDSNQPQHF.

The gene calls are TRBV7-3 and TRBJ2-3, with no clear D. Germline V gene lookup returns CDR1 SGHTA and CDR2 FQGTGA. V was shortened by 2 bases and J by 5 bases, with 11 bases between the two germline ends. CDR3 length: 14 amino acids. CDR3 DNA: TGTGCCAGCAGCTTAGGATTAGCAGAAGATACGCAGTATTTT. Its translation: CASSLGLAEDTQYF.

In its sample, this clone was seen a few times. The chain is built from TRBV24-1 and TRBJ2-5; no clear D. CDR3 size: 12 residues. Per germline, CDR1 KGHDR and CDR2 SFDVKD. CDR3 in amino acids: CTLKNPQETQYF. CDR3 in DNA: TGTACTTTAAAGAACCCCCAAGAGACCCAGTACTTC.

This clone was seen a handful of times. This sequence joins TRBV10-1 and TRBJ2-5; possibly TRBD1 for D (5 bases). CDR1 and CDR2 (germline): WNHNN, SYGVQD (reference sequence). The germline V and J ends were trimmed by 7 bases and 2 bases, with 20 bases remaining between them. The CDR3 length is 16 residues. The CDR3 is CASNLGETVEQETQYF. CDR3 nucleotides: TGCGCCAGCAATTTGGGCGAGACAGTGGAACAAGAGACCCAGTACTTC.

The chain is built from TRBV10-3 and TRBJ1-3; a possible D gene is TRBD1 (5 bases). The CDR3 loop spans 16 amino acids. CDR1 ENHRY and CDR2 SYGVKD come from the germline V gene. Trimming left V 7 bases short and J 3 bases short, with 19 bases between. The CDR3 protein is CAITAGIGISGNTIYF. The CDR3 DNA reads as TGTGCCATCACTGCAGGGATCGGAATTAGTGGAAACACCATATATTTT.

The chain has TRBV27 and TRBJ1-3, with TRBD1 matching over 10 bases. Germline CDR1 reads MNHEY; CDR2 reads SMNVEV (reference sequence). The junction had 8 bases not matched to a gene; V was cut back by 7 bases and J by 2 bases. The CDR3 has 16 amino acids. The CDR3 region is CASKTGGVDPGNTIYF. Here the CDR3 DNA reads TGTGCCAGCAAGACAGGGGGCGTCGACCCTGGAAACACCATATATTTT.

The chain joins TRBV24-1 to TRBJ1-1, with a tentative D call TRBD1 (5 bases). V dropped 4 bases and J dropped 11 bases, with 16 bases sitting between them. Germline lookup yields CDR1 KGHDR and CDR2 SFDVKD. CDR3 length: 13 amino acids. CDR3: CATSDKTGGGAFF. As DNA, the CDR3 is TGTGCCACCAGTGACAAGACGGGGGGAGGCGCTTTCTTT.

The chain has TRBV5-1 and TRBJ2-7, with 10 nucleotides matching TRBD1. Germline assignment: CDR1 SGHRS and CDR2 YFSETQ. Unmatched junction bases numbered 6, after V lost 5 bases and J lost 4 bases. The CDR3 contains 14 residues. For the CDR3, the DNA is TGCGCCAGCAGTTCGGGACAGGGGACGTACGAGCAGTACTTC. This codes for CASSSGQGTYEQYF.

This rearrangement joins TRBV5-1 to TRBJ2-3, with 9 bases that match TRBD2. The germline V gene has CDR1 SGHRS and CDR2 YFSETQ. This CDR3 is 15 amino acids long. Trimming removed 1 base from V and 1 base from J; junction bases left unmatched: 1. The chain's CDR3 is CASSLLAGGTDTQYF. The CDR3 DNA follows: TGCGCCAGCAGCTTGTTAGCGGGGGGCACAGATACGCAGTATTTT.

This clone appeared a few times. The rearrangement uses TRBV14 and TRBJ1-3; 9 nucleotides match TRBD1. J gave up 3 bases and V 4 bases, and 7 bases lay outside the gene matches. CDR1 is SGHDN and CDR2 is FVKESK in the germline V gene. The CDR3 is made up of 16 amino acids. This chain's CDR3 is CASSPTGGRGGNTIYF. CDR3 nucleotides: TGTGCCAGCAGCCCAACAGGGGGCAGAGGTGGAAACACCATATATTTT.

The CDR3 DNA reads as TGTGCCAGCAGTCTCCCCCCTGGAAACACCATATATTTT. Its translation is CASSLPPGNTIYF. This chain connects TRBV12-3 or TRBV12-4 to TRBJ1-3; no definite D call. V lost 5 bases and J lost 2, with 7 bases in between. The CDR3 is made up of 13 amino acids.

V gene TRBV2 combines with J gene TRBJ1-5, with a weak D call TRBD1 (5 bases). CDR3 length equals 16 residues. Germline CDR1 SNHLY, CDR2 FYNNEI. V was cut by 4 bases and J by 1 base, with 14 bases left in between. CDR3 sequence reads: CASSGQGRSSNQPQHF. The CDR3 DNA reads TGTGCCAGCAGTGGGCAGGGCAGGTCAAGCAATCAGCCCCAGCATTTT.

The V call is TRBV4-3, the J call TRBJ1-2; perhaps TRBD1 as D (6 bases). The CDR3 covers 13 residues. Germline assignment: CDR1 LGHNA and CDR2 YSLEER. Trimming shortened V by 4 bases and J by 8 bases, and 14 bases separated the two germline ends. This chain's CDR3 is CASSLSGGEGYTF. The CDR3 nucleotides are TGCGCCAGCAGCCTAAGTGGGGGCGAAGGCTACACCTTC.

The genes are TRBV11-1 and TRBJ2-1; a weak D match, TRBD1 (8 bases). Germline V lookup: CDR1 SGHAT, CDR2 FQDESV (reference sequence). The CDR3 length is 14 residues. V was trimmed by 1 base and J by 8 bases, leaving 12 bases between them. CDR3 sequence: CASSLDRGRDEQFF. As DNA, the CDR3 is TGTGCCAGCAGCTTAGACAGGGGGAGGGATGAGCAGTTCTTC.

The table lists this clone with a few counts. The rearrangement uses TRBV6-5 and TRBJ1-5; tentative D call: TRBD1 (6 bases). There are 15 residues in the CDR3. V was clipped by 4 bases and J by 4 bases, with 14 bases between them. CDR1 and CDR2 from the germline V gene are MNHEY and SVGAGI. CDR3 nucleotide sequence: TGTGCCAGCAGTTCAAGTGGACAGAATAATCAGCCCCAGCATTTT. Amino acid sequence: CASSSSGQNNQPQHF.

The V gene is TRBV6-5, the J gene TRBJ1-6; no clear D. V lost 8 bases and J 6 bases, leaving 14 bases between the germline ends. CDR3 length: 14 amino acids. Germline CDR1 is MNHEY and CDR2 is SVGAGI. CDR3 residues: CASLQQSRNSPLHF. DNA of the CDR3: TGTGCCAGCTTGCAACAGTCCCGTAATTCACCCCTCCACTTT.